What follows describes a single TCR beta chain. This sample was included in a study of T cell responses to AZD1222 COVID-19 vaccine. The trim removed 5 bases at V and 4 bases at J, leaving 2 bases unmatched. The CDR3 is made up of 13 amino acids. Germline V gene sequence: CDR1 MNHEY, CDR2 SVGEGT. Clones were read by immunoSEQ multiplex PCR, and TCRdb kept only the in-frame ones, dropping some. The sample holds about 99,000 clones, around nine tenths seen once. This chain connects TRBV6-2 or TRBV6-3 to TRBJ2-7, with 10 positions matching TRBD2. The TCR sequence derives from an adult in good health. Sequencing used peripheral blood, obtained on day 0 of AZD1222 vaccination. The CDR3 is CASSGLAVYEQYV. CDR3 coding DNA: TGTGCCAGCAGTGGACTAGCGGTTTACGAGCAGTACGTC.